These 27 T cell receptor beta chains were all obtained from the same sample, sequenced in a study of CD8+CD57+ T cells in acquired aplastic anemia. The use of genomic DNA as template underpinned the TCR beta VDJ and CDR3 profiling. TCRdb reprocessed the reads with MiXCR, giving one entry per CDR3 protein. The repertoire holds under 250,000 distinct CDR3 sequences, with 55% to 65% as singletons. Patients sequenced had flow cytometry evidence of CD8+CD57+ cell expansion. What was sequenced was sorted CD4+, CD8+, or CD8+CD57+ T cells (not recorded which) from PBMCs. These receptors were collected from a human donor with aplastic anemia.

Regarding this clonotype: This CDR3 fails to terminate in the conserved phenylalanine or tryptophan, so it likely reflects a read error. The limits of the CDR3 on the DNA are not certain, so only TCRdb's listed CDR3 is given. The J gene is TRBJ1-4, the V gene TRBV10-1. The V gene's germline CDR1 is WNHNN and CDR2 SYGVQD (reference sequence). From its first to its last residue, the CDR3 has 11 amino acids. CDR3: CASSEGEGSVL.

There are many counts of this clonotype. The rearrangement joins TRBV6-2 or TRBV6-3 to TRBJ2-1, with D unclear. The CDR3 loop spans 11 amino acids. The V gene lost 10 bases and the J gene lost 7 bases, with 11 bases spanning the gap. Germline CDR1 and CDR2: MNHEY and SVGEGT. CDR3 loop: CAIGPENEQFF. In DNA, the CDR3 is TGTGCCATAGGGCCAGAGAATGAGCAGTTCTTC.

This clonotype was seen a single time. The gene calls are TRBV5-1 and TRBJ1-1, with 9 bases fitting TRBD1. Germline assignment: CDR1 SGHRS and CDR2 YFSETQ. With V trimmed by 2 bases and J by 3 bases, 5 bases remained unmatched. The CDR3 loop spans 15 amino acids. CDR3: CASSLTGGVDTEAFF. In nucleotides, the CDR3 is TGCGCCAGCAGCTTAACAGGGGGCGTTGACACTGAAGCTTTCTTT.

The chain links TRBV20-1 to TRBJ2-5; D perhaps matches TRBD2 (5 bases). From germline, CDR1 is DFQATT and CDR2 SNEGSKA (reference sequence). CDR3 length: 10 amino acids. Trimming cost V 3 bases and J 10 bases, with 9 bases left between them. The CDR3, as DNA: TGCAGTGCTAGTCGGGAAAACCAGTACTTC. It yields the protein CSASRENQYF.

This sequence joins TRBV5-1 and TRBJ2-3, with D perhaps matching TRBD1 or TRBD2 (5 bases each). Germline CDR1 reads SGHRS; CDR2 reads YFSETQ. The CDR3 sequence is 16 residues long. V was clipped by 0 bases and J by 2 bases, with 13 bases between them. CDR3 coding DNA: TGCGCCAGCAGCTTGGGTTCGGGGCCGAACACAGATACGCAGTATTTT. Amino acid sequence: CASSLGSGPNTDTQYF.

The table lists this clonotype with a count of one. J is TRBJ2-1 and V is TRBV12-3 or TRBV12-4; 7 bases map to TRBD2. With 6 bases clipped from V and 4 bases from J, the junction kept 6 bases outside the gene matches. The CDR3 totals 14 residues. The CDR3 spells CASRLAELYNEQFF. Written as DNA, the CDR3 is TGTGCCAGCAGGCTAGCGGAACTTTACAATGAGCAGTTCTTC.

The rearrangement links TRBV24-1 to TRBJ2-7; 7 bases agree with TRBD1. Germline-derived CDR1 and CDR2 are KGHDR and SFDVKD. The length of the CDR3 is 19 residues. The ends lost 11 bases at V and 0 bases at J; junction bases unmatched: 24. The CDR3 region is CASFRPTGAGRVLSYEQYF. Written as DNA, the CDR3 is TGTGCCAGCTTCCGGCCTACAGGGGCCGGGCGGGTGCTCTCCTACGAGCAGTACTTC.

The chain has TRBV7-6 and TRBJ1-1; D uncertain. The V gene's germline CDR1 is SGHVS and CDR2 FNYEAQ. Trimming removed 1 base at V and 2 bases at J, with 8 bases between. The CDR3 consists of 14 residues. CDR3 nucleotide sequence: TGTGCCAGCAGCTTAGGAGGGCCCAACACTGAAGCTTTCTTT. Protein sequence: CASSLGGPNTEAFF.

For the CDR3, the DNA is TGTGCTAGAAAGGGGTTGGATGGCTACACCTTC. Translated, it gives CARKGLDGYTF. The chain links TRBV2 to TRBJ1-2, with a weak D call TRBD1 (5 bases). CDR1 is SNHLY and CDR2 is FYNNEI in the germline V gene. This CDR3 is built from 11 residues. Drawing the rest from reference TRBV2 and TRBJ1-2, the complete variable domain is EPEVTQTPSHQVTQMGQEVILRCVPISNHLYFYWYRQILGQKVEFLVSFYNNEISEKSEIFDDQFSVERPDGSNFTLKIRSTKLEDSAMYFCARKGLDGYTFGSGTRLTVV.

This clonotype was recorded at least ten times. V usage is TRBV4-1 and J usage is TRBJ2-7; 12 nucleotides line up with TRBD1. The CDR3 is 17 residues long. Germline V gives CDR1 MGHRA, CDR2 YSYEKL. V gave up 0 bases and J gave up 4 bases; unmatched junction bases: 7. The CDR3 DNA reads as TGCGCCAGCAGCCAAGATCATTGGGACAGGGGGCAGTACGAGCAGTACTTC. Amino acid sequence: CASSQDHWDRGQYEQYF.

This clonotype occurred once. The chain uses TRBV2 and TRBJ2-1; possibly TRBD1 or TRBD2 for D (5 bases each). This CDR3 spans 11 amino acids. Germline V gene lookup returns CDR1 SNHLY and CDR2 FYNNEI. V lost 4 bases to trimming and J lost 9 bases, with 7 bases between them. DNA of the CDR3: TGTGCCAGCAGTGGGGGGAGTGAGCAGTTCTTC. As protein: CASSGGSEQFF.

This clonotype was seen many times. The chain has TRBV2 and TRBJ1-1; weak D call: TRBD1 (5 bases). This CDR3 has 13 residues. Germline V gene lookup returns CDR1 SNHLY and CDR2 FYNNEI. The CDR3 protein is CAARGEGNTEAFF. The CDR3 DNA reads TGTGCAGCACGGGGGGAGGGGAACACTGAAGCTTTCTTT.

This clonotype was counted a few times. The chain has TRBV7-2 and TRBJ1-2, with TRBD1 identical over 7 bases. The CDR3 runs 17 residues. Germline values: CDR1 SGHTA, CDR2 FQGNSA. The ends lost 4 bases at V and 1 base at J; junction bases unmatched: 12. Written as DNA, the CDR3 is TGTGCCAGCAGCTCCCCCCTGAGGGACAGACTTAACTATGGCTACACCTTC. Amino acid sequence: CASSSPLRDRLNYGYTF.

V is TRBV15 and J is TRBJ2-1; D remains unclear. This CDR3 comprises 15 residues. From germline, CDR1 is LNHNV and CDR2 YYDKDF (reference sequence). Deletions cut 3 bases from V and 7 bases from J, with 16 bases between. CDR3 residues: CATSSLGWLTNEQFF. The CDR3 DNA is TGTGCCACCAGCAGCTTAGGCTGGCTAACAAATGAGCAGTTCTTC.

This clonotype was seen only a few times. The chain recombines TRBV15 with TRBJ1-4, with unresolved D. The ends were cut back, 0 bases at V and 11 bases at J, with 13 bases in the middle. CDR3 length: 14 amino acids. Germline lookup yields CDR1 LNHNV and CDR2 YYDKDF (reference sequence). CDR3 sequence (DNA): TGTGCCACCAGCAGAGATTCTACGGGGTTGAAACTGTTTTTT. Protein sequence: CATSRDSTGLKLFF.

The rearrangement links TRBV2 to TRBJ2-1, with TRBD2 as a possible D gene (5 bases). Trimming pared 8 bases from V and 0 bases from J, leaving 8 bases between. The CDR3 sequence is 13 residues long. The V gene's germline CDR1 is SNHLY and CDR2 FYNNEI. The DNA of the CDR3 is TGTGCCAGCGGGGAGAGCTCCTACAATGAGCAGTTCTTC. Translating gives CASGESSYNEQFF. Looking up the rest from reference TRBV2 and TRBJ2-1 gives the full variable domain: EPEVTQTPSHQVTQMGQEVILRCVPISNHLYFYWYRQILGQKVEFLVSFYNNEISEKSEIFDDQFSVERPDGSNFTLKIRSTKLEDSAMYFCASGESSYNEQFFGPGTRLTVL.

The chain carries TRBV20-1 and TRBJ2-7; unclear D gene. Germline V gene lookup returns CDR1 DFQATT and CDR2 SNEGSKA (reference sequence). V was shortened by 5 bases and J by 4 bases, with 18 bases between the two germline ends. The CDR3 runs 14 residues. CDR3 in amino acids: CSASETLVVYEQYF. The CDR3 DNA is TGCAGTGCTTCTGAGACCCTCGTCGTTTACGAGCAGTACTTC.

The chain combines TRBV20-1 with TRBJ2-5; D unclear. The CDR3 runs to 12 residues. The germline V and J ends were trimmed by 5 bases and 4 bases, with 11 bases remaining between them. Germline CDR1 is DFQATT and CDR2 is SNEGSKA (reference sequence). This CDR3 is CSAVHAGETQYF. CDR3 DNA: TGCAGTGCTGTCCATGCAGGAGAGACCCAGTACTTC.

The sample holds a few counts of this clonotype. This sequence joins TRBV20-1 and TRBJ1-3; D is perhaps TRBD1 (5 bases). Germline V lookup: CDR1 DFQATT, CDR2 SNEGSKA (reference sequence). V gave up 3 bases and J gave up 6 bases, with 18 bases separating them. The CDR3 runs 15 residues. The DNA of the CDR3 is TGCAGTGCTAGTTCACCTACGGGACGTCAAAACACCATATATTTT. Protein: CSASSPTGRQNTIYF.

There are a few counts of this clonotype. This chain joins TRBV7-2 and TRBJ1-5; D is perhaps TRBD1 (6 bases). Germline values: CDR1 SGHTA, CDR2 FQGNSA. The CDR3 is made up of 14 amino acids. Trimming stripped 5 bases from V and 2 bases from J, with 10 bases between. The CDR3, as DNA: TGTGCCAGCAGCCCGCCAGGGGGCAATCAGCCCCAGCATTTT. Amino acid sequence: CASSPPGGNQPQHF. Using reference TRBV7-2 and TRBJ1-5 for the parts outside the CDR3, the full variable domain is GAGVSQSPSNKVTEKGKDVELRCDPISGHTALYWYRQSLGQGLEFLIYFQGNSAPDKSGLPSDRFSAERTGGSVSTLTIQRTQQEDSAVYLCASSPPGGNQPQHFGDGTRLSIL.

This clonotype showed up many times. The CDR3 nucleotides read TGTGCCAGCAGTGAATTCTGGAATATGGATTCACCCCTCCACTTT. Residues: CASSEFWNMDSPLHF. This chain links TRBV6-1 with TRBJ1-6; no definite D call. The CDR3 contains 15 residues. Germline V lookup: CDR1 MNHNS, CDR2 SASEGT. V lost 2 bases and J lost 8, with 13 bases in between.

This rearrangement joins TRBV2 to TRBJ2-3; no reliable D call. V lost 7 bases and J lost 4, with 15 bases in between. The CDR3 runs 14 residues. CDR1 SNHLY and CDR2 FYNNEI come from the germline V gene. The CDR3 region is CASNPGPVADTQYF. Here the CDR3 DNA reads TGTGCCAGCAATCCTGGACCAGTGGCAGATACGCAGTATTTT.

This CDR3 is CSALAGSSYNEQFF. The CDR3 region has the DNA TGCAGTGCCTTAGCGGGAAGCTCCTACAATGAGCAGTTCTTC. The chain combines TRBV20-1 with TRBJ2-1; 8 bases map to TRBD2. The CDR3 sequence is 14 residues long. The V segment lost 6 bases and the J segment 0 bases; nucleotides outside the gene matches: 4. Germline V gene sequence: CDR1 DFQATT, CDR2 SNEGSKA (reference sequence).

This clonotype was counted many times. The J gene is TRBJ2-5, the V gene TRBV19, with D perhaps TRBD2 (6 bases). The germline V gene encodes CDR1 LNHDA and CDR2 SQIVND (reference sequence). Trimming stripped 1 base from V and 4 bases from J, with 10 bases between. The CDR3 sequence is 14 residues long. CDR3: CASSIGGVLETQYF. In nucleotides, the CDR3 is TGTGCCAGTAGTATAGGCGGGGTTCTAGAGACCCAGTACTTC.

V and J are TRBV30 and TRBJ1-5; D not resolved. CDR3 length: 13 residues. CDR1 GTSNPN and CDR2 SVGIG come from the germline V gene (reference sequence). V was cut by 1 base and J by 5 bases, with 9 bases left in between. The CDR3 sequence is CAWSEEGYQPQHF. CDR3 DNA sequence: TGTGCCTGGAGTGAGGAGGGATATCAGCCCCAGCATTTT.

In this sample, this clonotype turned up a few times. The chain carries TRBV5-1 and TRBJ1-1; D perhaps matches TRBD1 (5 bases). V lost 0 bases and J lost 3, with 9 bases in between. CDR3 length: 14 amino acids. The V gene's germline CDR1 is SGHRS and CDR2 YFSETQ. CDR3 nucleotide sequence: TGCGCCAGCAGCTTGGAGGGGAGGGACACTGAAGCTTTCTTT. Translated: CASSLEGRDTEAFF.

This chain joins TRBV9 and TRBJ2-3; 7 nucleotides line up with TRBD1. Germline V CDR1 and CDR2: SGDLS, YYNGEE. V was clipped by 2 bases and J by 2 bases; unmatched bases: 5. The CDR3 consists of 15 residues. In nucleotides, the CDR3 is TGTGCCAGCAGCGTCTCGACAGGGCACACAGATACGCAGTATTTT. It translates to CASSVSTGHTDTQYF.